The entry below describes one T cell receptor beta chain. The V end lost 9 bases, the J end lost 3 bases, and 6 bases lay between the germline ends. The CDR3 spans 10 residues. Per germline, CDR1 MNHEY and CDR2 SVGAGI. Method: immunoSEQ multiplex PCR; TCRdb's copy keeps in-frame clones and lacks some. The sample shows 210,000 or so clones, nearly 90% of them seen only once. This entry comes from a study of blood T cell repertoires in COVID-19. Study-wide context: The analysed material was cDNA or gDNA that came from T cells, B-cell-depleted T cells, or PBMCs.

The genes are TRBV6-5 and TRBJ2-7; D is unclear. The TCR sequence derives from a woman between 18 and 29 years old who had recovered from COVID-19. Sequencing used peripheral blood. The CDR3 region is CASGRYEQYF. The CDR3, as DNA: TGTGCCAGTGGCCGCTACGAGCAGTACTTC.